A selection of T cell receptor beta chains follows, all from one sample in a study of OX40 agonist ivuxolimab in advanced cancers. Here immunoSEQ multiplex PCR was the method, and the copy in TCRdb shows in-frame clones only, minus some. This sample has 55,000 to 85,000 clones, with 80% to 95% found just once. The sample in question was CD4+ or CD8+ T cells sorted from blood, obtained in a trial of the OX40 agonist ivuxolimab. The receptors come from an adult with an advanced solid tumor such as melanoma, head and neck, liver or kidney cancer. The conserved cysteine and the conserved F or W are not part of the CDR3 here.

TRBJ2-1	TRBV18	ASSPTSYNEQF
TRBJ2-7	TRBV7-2	ASSLETGYYEQY
TRBJ2-7	TRBV6-6	ASSYASVHEQY
TRBJ1-1	TRBV19	ASRPIPSLNTEAF
TRBJ2-7	TRBV4-1	ASSQDSPLYEQY
TRBJ2-3	TRBV9	ASSVGILTYSTDTQY
TRBJ2-7	TRBV9	ASSVGYQSYEQY
TRBJ2-6	TRBV2	ASRQALGSGANVLT
TRBJ2-3	TRBV9	ASSSGPEGNTQY
TRBJ2-4	TRBV4-2	ASSQERNIQY
TRBJ1-1	TRBV12-5	ASGHDRGTEAF
TRBJ2-1	TRBV9	ASSVTVVGHEQF
TRBJ1-2	TRBV19	ASSGQRSPFGRGYT
TRBJ2-7	TRBV5-1	ASSITSGGAYEQY
TRBJ2-7	TRBV19	ASSIDGGSSYEQY
TRBJ2-3	TRBV4-1	ASSPLGSGTDTQY
TRBJ2-5	TRBV7-6	ASSLWAGEGYQETQY
TRBJ2-5	TRBV10-2	ASESGGEETQY
TRBJ2-7	TRBV4-3	ASSLLRAGAEQY
TRBJ2-5	TRBV9	ASSVDAGGLETQY
TRBJ2-7	TRBV29-1	SVEDRLDSSYEQY
TRBJ2-2	TRBV6-5	ASSWTSGPGELF
TRBJ1-2	TRBV27	ASRMTGWDYGYT
TRBJ2-1	TRBV11-2	ASSLSEVRNEQF
TRBJ2-1	TRBV2	ASSASGGTSYNEQF
TRBJ1-1	TRBV6-5	ASSYREGSNTEAF
TRBJ1-4	TRBV4-3	ASSQERTIRATNEKLF
TRBJ2-6	TRBV4-2	ASSGLRLQSRANVLT
TRBJ2-1	TRBV27	ASSLRLAGNEQF
TRBJ2-2	TRBV30	AFSGTSETGELF
TRBJ1-1	TRBV7-8	ASSRTGQGANTEAF
TRBJ2-2	TRBV5-1	ASTLTGELF
TRBJ1-2	TRBV5-6	ASSSPGQGAQDYGYT
TRBJ1-2	TRBV7-9	ASSPSRGRPSPYGYT